The 14 T cell receptor beta chains in this list originate from one sample, sequenced in a study of shared clonotypes between healthy human individuals. Method: immunoSEQ multiplex PCR; TCRdb's copy keeps in-frame clones and lacks some. The data show about 560,000 clones, roughly four fifths seen once. Sample: PBMCs. The receptors derive from a woman between 40 and 55 years old in good health. Some clones in this sample may be carry-over from other donors' samples.

This clone was seen more than once but under ten times. This chain connects TRBV5-4 to TRBJ2-5; TRBD2 aligns across 10 bases. Germline CDR1 reads SGHNT; CDR2 reads YYREEE (reference sequence). With V trimmed by 3 bases and J by 5 bases, 10 bases remained unmatched. This CDR3 has 16 amino acids. CDR3 region: CASSSPSGSGWETQYF. The CDR3, as DNA: TGTGCCAGCAGCTCACCTAGCGGGAGCGGTTGGGAGACCCAGTACTTC.

The V call is TRBV5-4, the J call TRBJ1-1, with a weak D call TRBD1 (6 bases). Trimming took off 3 bases at V and 6 bases at J, with 15 bases between the two ends. Germline V CDR1 and CDR2: SGHNT, YYREEE (reference sequence). This CDR3 comprises 14 residues. The CDR3 region has the DNA TGTGCCAGCAGCTCTACACAGGGCTTGGCTGAAGCTTTCTTT. It codes for CASSSTQGLAEAFF.

The chain is built from TRBV19 and TRBJ2-7, with D possibly being TRBD2 (5 bases). The V end lost 4 bases, the J end lost 3 bases, and 13 bases lay between the germline ends. The length of the CDR3 is 14 residues. The V gene's germline CDR1 is LNHDA and CDR2 SQIVND (reference sequence). Written as DNA, the CDR3 is TGTGCCAGTAGTACCCCTGGACTGTTCTACGAGCAGTACTTC. Its protein product is CASSTPGLFYEQYF.

The J gene is TRBJ2-1, the V gene TRBV5-1; TRBD2 agrees at 7 bases. CDR1 and CDR2 (germline): SGHRS, YFSETQ. The CDR3 loop spans 15 amino acids. Trimming at V came to 0 bases and at J to 3 bases, leaving 3 bases not matched to a gene. The CDR3 DNA reads TGCGCCAGCAGCTTGGGTAGCGGGTTCTACAATGAGCAGTTCTTC. Its protein is CASSLGSGFYNEQFF.

The chain couples TRBV19 to TRBJ2-5; no reliable D call. Trimming cost V 4 bases and J 3 bases, with 9 bases left between them. Germline-derived CDR1 and CDR2 are LNHDA and SQIVND (reference sequence). The CDR3 runs 13 residues. The chain's CDR3 is CASSNVGKETQYF. The CDR3 DNA sequence: TGTGCCAGTAGTAATGTCGGAAAAGAGACCCAGTACTTC.

This clone was seen a few times. The V call is TRBV12-5, the J call TRBJ2-1; 14 nucleotides align to TRBD2. The CDR3 extends over 18 amino acids. Germline V gene data show CDR1 as LGHNT and CDR2 as FRNRAP. Unmatched junction bases numbered 12, after V lost 6 bases and J lost 5 bases. The CDR3 region is CASGQTSGRASRHNEQFF. Written as DNA, the CDR3 is TGTGCTAGTGGCCAGACTAGCGGGAGGGCCTCGAGGCACAATGAGCAGTTCTTC. Full variable domain (missing parts from reference TRBV12-5 and TRBJ2-1): DARVTQTPRHKVTEMGQEVTMRCQPILGHNTVFWYRQTMMQGLELLAYFRNRAPLDDSGMPKDRFSAEMPDATLATLKIQPSEPRDSAVYFCASGQTSGRASRHNEQFFGPGTRLTVL.

On this clone: This may be a read error, as it is one base from a much larger clone. The chain recombines TRBV5-1 with TRBJ2-2, with 11 nucleotides matching TRBD1. The germline gives CDR1 SGHRS, CDR2 YFSETQ. V dropped 4 bases and J dropped 2; count of bases not matched to a gene: 4. The CDR3 loop spans 16 amino acids. Written as DNA, the CDR3 is TGCGCCAGCAGCGTTAGGACAGGGGGCAACACCGGGGAGCTGTTTTTT. Amino acid sequence: CASSVRTGGNTGELFF.

This clone is a singleton in its sample. The V call is TRBV2, the J call TRBJ1-2; 11 nucleotides align to TRBD1. This CDR3 has 14 residues. Trimming at V came to 6 bases and at J to 3 bases, leaving 3 bases not matched to a gene. In germline, CDR1 is SNHLY, CDR2 FYNNEI. The CDR3 region is CASSPGQGDYGYTF. DNA of the CDR3: TGTGCCAGCAGCCCGGGACAGGGGGACTATGGCTACACCTTC. Full variable domain (rest looked up from reference TRBV2 and TRBJ1-2): EPEVTQTPSHQVTQMGQEVILRCVPISNHLYFYWYRQILGQKVEFLVSFYNNEISEKSEIFDDQFSVERPDGSNFTLKIRSTKLEDSAMYFCASSPGQGDYGYTFGSGTRLTVV.

The chain recombines TRBV4-2 with TRBJ2-5, with D perhaps matching TRBD2 (5 bases). Per germline, CDR1 LGHNA and CDR2 YNFKEQ. CDR3 length equals 17 residues. The V and J ends lost 1 base and 2 bases respectively, with 17 bases between them. The CDR3 nucleotides are TGTGCCAGCAGCCAAGTCGGGGTGGCCTTATTTCAAGAGACCCAGTACTTC. Translation: CASSQVGVALFQETQYF.

In this sample, this clone turned up once. The gene calls are TRBV2 and TRBJ1-1, with D possibly matching TRBD1 (6 bases). The CDR3 runs 14 residues. CDR1 and CDR2 (germline): SNHLY, FYNNEI. V lost 5 bases and J 4 bases, leaving 14 bases between the germline ends. The CDR3 sequence: CASSPQGGTTEAFF. The CDR3 DNA follows: TGTGCCAGCAGTCCACAGGGAGGTACCACTGAAGCTTTCTTT.

In the case of this clone: Being one base from a much bigger clone, this may be a read error. The same CDR3 is also encoded by other DNA sequences in this sample. The V and J genes are TRBV28 and TRBJ2-7; D ambiguous. CDR3 length: 13 amino acids. From germline, CDR1 is MDHEN and CDR2 SYDVKM. Trimming took 6 bases from V and 6 from J, leaving 15 bases between them. The CDR3 nucleotides read TGTGCCAGCAGCGCCCCCGCGACGCGCGAGCAGTACTTC. Encoded protein: CASSAPATREQYF.

The V gene is TRBV10-2, the J gene TRBJ2-3; 10 nucleotides agree with TRBD2. Germline V CDR1 and CDR2: WSHSY, SAAADI. The CDR3 is made up of 14 amino acids. The ends lost 7 bases at V and 5 bases at J; junction bases unmatched: 6. The CDR3 region is CASKREGQVDTQYF. DNA of the CDR3: TGCGCCAGCAAGCGGGAGGGCCAAGTAGATACGCAGTATTTT.

The chain carries TRBV10-2 and TRBJ2-5; TRBD1 might be the D (5 bases). V was cut by 10 bases and J by 1 base, with 19 bases left in between. The V gene's germline CDR1 is WSHSY and CDR2 SAAADI. The CDR3 loop spans 15 amino acids. The CDR3 DNA is TGCGCCACAGGGCCAACGGAAAGGGGCCAAGAGACCCAGTACTTC. This encodes CATGPTERGQETQYF.

Turning to this clone: Since a much larger clone is just one base distant, this may be a read error. V usage is TRBV7-9 and J usage is TRBJ2-2; no reliable D call. Germline CDR1 and CDR2: SEHNR and FQNEAQ (reference sequence). This CDR3 is 13 amino acids long. Trimming cost V 2 bases and J 6 bases, with 7 bases left between them. This CDR3 reads CASSLKDAGELFF. The CDR3 DNA is TGTGCCAGCAGCTTAAAGGACGCCGGGGAGCTGTTTTTT.